This T cell receptor (beta chain) is from a study of blood T cell repertoires in COVID-19. At the level of the study: Specimens from acute and convalescent COVID-19 originated in the United States, Italy and Spain. PBMCs, B-cell-depleted T cells, or T cells were the source of the cDNA or gDNA that made up the material.

CDR1 is SGHAT and CDR2 is FQNNGV in the germline V gene. The CDR3 sequence is 13 residues long. Between the trimmed V and J ends, which lost 0 bases and 8 bases, there was a span of 10 bases. Per the original methods: Estimates of nucleated cell counts were drawn from the amplification of reference gene primers. Here immunoSEQ multiplex PCR was the method, and the copy in TCRdb shows in-frame clones only, minus some. V, J and clone size are taken as reported in that table, and D and trimming were inferred from the DNA itself. The sample includes 100,000 to 120,000 clones, approximately 72% of them seen just once. This clone was observed a single time.

The source of this sequence is a woman between 65 and 79 years old with acute or convalescent COVID-19. Input material: peripheral blood. The rearrangement joins TRBV11-2 to TRBJ1-2; a weak D match, TRBD1 (6 bases). CDR3 loop: CASSLELTGGYTF. The CDR3 DNA is TGTGCCAGCAGCTTAGAGTTAACAGGGGGCTACACCTTC.